This T cell receptor (beta chain) is drawn from a study of early T cells in non-severe SARS-CoV-2 infection. Turning to the study itself: The chains were unpaired, and the sequenced material was bulk RNA from unsorted whole blood. Findings of the study overall: Private and CD4 specificities were missed by VDJdb matching, which favored anti-spike CD8 responses.

Attachment of unique molecular identifiers to individual cDNA molecules was performed. In TCRdb, the 5' RACE reads were re-called with MiXCR into one record per CDR3 protein. The sample consists of 25,000 to 30,000 distinct CDR3 sequences, roughly 5% of them appearing once. This clonotype was observed many times. The antigen remains unidentified. Trimming cost V 5 bases and J 5 bases; bases outside gene matches: 10. Germline V gives CDR1 MNHEY, CDR2 SMNVEV (reference sequence). The CDR3 consists of 16 residues. The source material was whole blood. This sequence was found in an adult who was a healthcare worker with PCR-confirmed SARS-CoV-2 infection or an uninfected control (not recorded which). V gene TRBV27 combines with J gene TRBJ2-3; 10 bases are a match to TRBD2. The CDR3 DNA reads TGTGCCAGCAGTCCCCGGGTAGCGGGGGGCCGAGATACGCAGTATTTT. Protein product: CASSPRVAGGRDTQYF.